One sample yielded the 20 T cell receptor beta chains listed below, sequenced in a study of human T cells and chemical hapten exposure. Time point described: patch test 1, 2 weeks after DPC sensitization. As to treatment: therapeutic diphenylcyclopropenone sensitization with weekly scalp DPC. Each CDR3 protein gets one entry after TCRdb re-called the RACE reads with MiXCR. The data hold over 85,000 distinct CDR3 sequences, with 9.5% to 15% observed a single time. The sample consisted of whole blood, taken in connection with sensitization to the hapten diphenylcyclopropenone (DPC). Receptors were obtained from a woman aged 40 to 50 with alopecia areata. Some clones in this sample may be carry-over from other donors' samples.

This chain connects TRBV29-1 to TRBJ2-3; no firm D call. Trimming removed 7 bases from V and 3 bases from J, with 8 bases in between. The length of the CDR3 is 11 residues. CDR1 is SQVTM and CDR2 is ANQGSEA in the germline V gene. The DNA for the CDR3 is TGCAGCGCTCTCGAAACAGATACGCAGTATTTT. Its protein is CSALETDTQYF.

This clonotype was recorded at least ten times. The J gene is TRBJ2-5, the V gene TRBV28, with 8 nucleotides matching TRBD1. Germline CDR1 reads MDHEN; CDR2 reads SYDVKM. This CDR3 is built from 16 residues. V dropped 1 base and J dropped 2; count of bases not matched to a gene: 6. CDR3 coding DNA: TGTGCCAGCAGTTTATTCAAGGGGACAGGTCAAGAGACCCAGTACTTC. Its protein is CASSLFKGTGQETQYF. Combining the CDR3 with reference TRBV28 and TRBJ2-5 gives the whole variable domain DVKVTQSSRYLVKRTGEKVFLECVQDMDHENMFWYRQDPGLGLRLIYFSYDVKMKEKGDIPEGYSVSREKKERFSLILESASTNQTSMYLCASSLFKGTGQETQYFGPGTRLLVL.

This clonotype was observed many times. The V gene is TRBV6-5, the J gene TRBJ2-2; possible D gene TRBD2, 6 bases. There are 15 residues in the CDR3. The V gene lost 2 bases and the J gene lost 3 bases, with 10 bases spanning the gap. CDR1 MNHEY and CDR2 SVGAGI come from the germline V gene. The CDR3 DNA reads as TGTGCCAGCAGTTACAGTAGCGGTTACACCGGGGAGCTGTTTTTT. Residues: CASSYSSGYTGELFF.

Only a few counts were recorded for this clonotype. The CDR3 loop is CASSTAMGPYEQYF. CDR3 nucleotides: TGTGCCAGCAGTACGGCTATGGGCCCCTACGAGCAGTACTTC. The chain employs TRBV27 and TRBJ2-7, with unresolved D. The CDR3 sequence is 14 residues long. Germline V gene sequence: CDR1 MNHEY, CDR2 SMNVEV (reference sequence). Trimming removed 5 bases from V and 2 bases from J, with 13 bases in between.

The V and J genes are TRBV7-2 and TRBJ2-2, with D possibly being TRBD2 (6 bases). Trimming removed 11 bases from V and 1 base from J, with 11 bases in between. CDR3 length equals 13 residues. CDR1 and CDR2 (germline): SGHTA, FQGNSA. The CDR3 loop reads CAGGAVNTGELFF. The CDR3 region has the DNA TGTGCCGGCGGGGCAGTGAACACCGGGGAGCTGTTTTTT.

The chain links TRBV10-3 to TRBJ2-2; D uncertain. Germline CDR1 ENHRY, CDR2 SYGVKD. V lost 4 bases, J lost 6 bases, and 3 bases lay in between. There are 11 residues in the CDR3. CDR3 amino acids: CAISGAGELFF. The CDR3 nucleotides read TGTGCCATCAGTGGTGCCGGGGAGCTGTTTTTT.

The chain links TRBV11-3 to TRBJ2-7, with TRBD2 matching over 11 bases. The CDR3 length is 15 residues. Germline loops: CDR1 SGHNT, CDR2 YENEEA. J gave up 2 bases and V 5 bases, and 5 bases lay outside the gene matches. Here the CDR3 DNA reads TGTGCCAGCAGCCCAATAGCGGGAGGGCCCTACGAGCAGTACTTC. It yields the protein CASSPIAGGPYEQYF.

This clonotype appeared many times. CDR3 protein: CASLRDTGELFF. The CDR3 DNA sequence: TGTGCCAGCCTTAGGGACACCGGGGAGCTGTTTTTT. J is TRBJ2-2 and V is TRBV2; D is unresolved. V lost 8 bases and J lost 3, with 7 bases in between. CDR1 SNHLY and CDR2 FYNNEI come from the germline V gene. The CDR3 length is 12 residues. The variable domain in full, with the rest retrieved from reference TRBV2 and TRBJ2-2, is EPEVTQTPSHQVTQMGQEVILRCVPISNHLYFYWYRQILGQKVEFLVSFYNNEISEKSEIFDDQFSVERPDGSNFTLKIRSTKLEDSAMYFCASLRDTGELFFGEGSRLTVL.

This clonotype was recorded many times. The chain employs TRBV12-3 or TRBV12-4 and TRBJ2-1; 13 bases line up with TRBD2. This CDR3 has 13 amino acids. Trimming cost V 6 bases and J 14 bases; bases outside gene matches: 7. CDR3 DNA: TGTGCCAGCAGGGGGACTAGCGGGATAGGGGAGTTCTTC. Its protein is CASRGTSGIGEFF.

This chain joins TRBV28 and TRBJ2-7; D may be TRBD2 (5 bases). This CDR3 is built from 11 residues. Germline V gene sequence: CDR1 MDHEN, CDR2 SYDVKM. V was pared by 8 bases and J by 4 bases, with 9 bases between. The CDR3 loop is CASGLRYEQYF. The CDR3 nucleotides read TGTGCCAGCGGACTCAGGTACGAGCAGTACTTC.

There are many counts of this clonotype. V gene TRBV9 combines with J gene TRBJ1-5, with a tentative D call TRBD1 (6 bases). The CDR3 has 17 amino acids. The germline gives CDR1 SGDLS, CDR2 YYNGEE. V was pared by 0 bases and J by 3 bases, with 16 bases between. The CDR3 bases are TGTGCCAGCAGCGTAGGAATCGAGGCAGGGGACAATCAGCCCCAGCATTTT. Residues: CASSVGIEAGDNQPQHF.

The chain joins TRBV20-1 to TRBJ1-5; no clear D. V lost 3 bases to trimming and J lost 1 base, with 16 bases between them. The germline gives CDR1 DFQATT, CDR2 SNEGSKA (reference sequence). The CDR3 is 16 amino acids. This CDR3 reads CSARGRTAISNQPQHF. CDR3 coding DNA: TGCAGTGCTAGGGGCAGGACGGCCATCAGCAATCAGCCCCAGCATTTT.

V usage is TRBV29-1 and J usage is TRBJ2-3; D possibly corresponds to TRBD2 (5 bases). Germline values: CDR1 SQVTM, CDR2 ANQGSEA. V lost 5 bases and J lost 2, with 11 bases in between. The CDR3 has 13 residues. The CDR3 loop is CSVRGKVTDTQYF. CDR3 sequence (DNA): TGCAGCGTTAGAGGGAAGGTCACAGATACGCAGTATTTT.

At least ten counts were recorded for this clonotype. The genes are TRBV3-1 and TRBJ2-1; D gene ambiguous. The CDR3 sequence is 16 residues long. The germline V gene encodes CDR1 LGHDT and CDR2 YNNKEL (reference sequence). V gave up 0 bases and J gave up 4 bases, with 13 bases separating them. CDR3 coding DNA: TGTGCCAGCAGCCAAGATTACGGAATCGGTTACAATGAGCAGTTCTTC. The encoded protein is CASSQDYGIGYNEQFF.

This clonotype was counted between two and nine times. The chain has TRBV6-2 or TRBV6-3 and TRBJ1-1, with unresolved D. The CDR3 loop spans 13 amino acids. The germline CDR1 and CDR2 sequences are MNHEY and SVGEGT. The V gene lost 6 bases and the J gene lost 7 bases, with 15 bases spanning the gap. The CDR3 region has the DNA TGTGCCAGCAGGATACCCCCGGGTAATGAAGCTTTCTTT. Protein: CASRIPPGNEAFF.

The chain combines TRBV7-2 with TRBJ2-7; D ambiguous. This CDR3 is 12 amino acids long. Trimming took 1 base from V and 9 from J, leaving 10 bases between them. In germline, CDR1 is SGHTA, CDR2 FQGNSA. CDR3 residues: CASSLEVGGQYF. The CDR3 DNA reads as TGTGCCAGCAGCTTAGAAGTCGGTGGGCAGTACTTC.

This clonotype was observed once. CDR3 DNA: TGTGCCAGCAGCCGAGGGGAGGATGAAGCTTTCTTT. Protein: CASSRGEDEAFF. The chain uses TRBV7-8 and TRBJ1-1; a possible D gene is TRBD1 (5 bases). Germline V gene sequence: CDR1 SGHVS, CDR2 FQNEAQ. This CDR3 has 12 residues. V was pared by 5 bases and J by 7 bases, with 11 bases between.

This chain joins TRBV20-1 and TRBJ2-7; D possibly corresponds to TRBD2 (5 bases). Deletions cut 3 bases from V and 5 bases from J, with 8 bases between. The CDR3 contains 11 residues. The V gene's germline CDR1 is DFQATT and CDR2 SNEGSKA (reference sequence). The CDR3 bases are TGCAGTGCTAGCTCCGGGAACGAGCAGTACTTC. Amino acid sequence: CSASSGNEQYF.

This clonotype was observed many times. The rearrangement uses TRBV6-6 and TRBJ1-4, with a tentative D call TRBD1 (5 bases). This CDR3 comprises 15 residues. In germline, CDR1 is MNHNY, CDR2 SVGAGI (reference sequence). The V and J ends lost 5 bases and 8 bases respectively, with 18 bases between them. The CDR3 sequence is CASSQRTRMSEKLFF. In nucleotides, the CDR3 is TGTGCCAGCAGTCAGAGGACAAGGATGTCCGAAAAACTGTTTTTT.

This clonotype was seen a handful of times. The chain has TRBV12-2 and TRBJ2-5; TRBD2 is taken as the D call from the table, unchecked against the DNA. TRBV12-2 is described as a pseudogene. The CDR3 runs to 14 residues. CDR3 sequence reads: CASRLARERETQYF. Written as DNA, the CDR3 is TGTGCAAGTCGCTTAGCGCGGGAGCGTGAGACCCAGTACTTC.